Below are 5 T cell receptor beta chains sequenced from a single sample in a study of blood T cell repertoires in COVID-19. TCRdb's table, derived via immunoSEQ multiplex PCR, lists solely in-frame clones and lacks some. The sample holds about 82,000 clones, around four fifths seen once. The specimen sequenced was peripheral blood. These receptors all come from a man aged 80 or over with active or convalescent COVID-19.

The rearrangement links TRBV3-1 (or the pseudogene TRBV3-2) to TRBJ1-1; D is ambiguous. With 5 bases removed from V and 5 bases from J, the gap between germline ends came to 12 bases. From germline, CDR1 is LGHDT and CDR2 YNNKEL (reference sequence). The CDR3 contains 13 residues. This CDR3 is CASSSIEETEAFF. As DNA, the CDR3 is TGTGCCAGCAGCTCGATTGAGGAGACTGAAGCTTTCTTT.

The rearrangement links TRBV12-3 or TRBV12-4 to TRBJ1-5; D is perhaps TRBD1 (5 bases). V lost 6 bases to trimming and J lost 6 bases, with 9 bases between them. The CDR3 is 12 residues long. CDR3 region: CASSFGAQPQHF. The CDR3 coding sequence is TGTGCCAGCAGCTTTGGGGCTCAGCCCCAGCATTTT.

The rearrangement uses TRBV5-1 and TRBJ2-5; 7 bases align to TRBD1. The CDR3 totals 13 residues. V shed 2 bases, J shed 3 bases, and the junction held 1 base outside the gene matches. Germline-derived CDR1 and CDR2 are SGHRS and YFSETQ. CDR3 sequence (DNA): TGCGCCAGCAGCTTAGGGACAGAAGAGACCCAGTACTTC. Translated: CASSLGTEETQYF.

The chain carries TRBV12-3 or TRBV12-4 and TRBJ1-3, with D uncertain. The length of the CDR3 is 13 residues. Deletions cut 9 bases from V and 0 bases from J, with 9 bases between. CDR3 amino acids: CASHRNSGNTIYF. As DNA, the CDR3 is TGTGCCAGTCACAGAAACTCTGGAAACACCATATATTTT.

The gene calls are TRBV19 and TRBJ1-1; D might be TRBD1 (5 bases). The CDR3 runs 14 residues. The germline V gene encodes CDR1 LNHDA and CDR2 SQIVND (reference sequence). The germline V and J ends were trimmed by 3 bases and 5 bases, with 13 bases remaining between them. Here the CDR3 reads CASSITRAVTEAFF. The CDR3, as DNA: TGTGCCAGTAGTATCACCAGGGCGGTTACTGAAGCTTTCTTT.